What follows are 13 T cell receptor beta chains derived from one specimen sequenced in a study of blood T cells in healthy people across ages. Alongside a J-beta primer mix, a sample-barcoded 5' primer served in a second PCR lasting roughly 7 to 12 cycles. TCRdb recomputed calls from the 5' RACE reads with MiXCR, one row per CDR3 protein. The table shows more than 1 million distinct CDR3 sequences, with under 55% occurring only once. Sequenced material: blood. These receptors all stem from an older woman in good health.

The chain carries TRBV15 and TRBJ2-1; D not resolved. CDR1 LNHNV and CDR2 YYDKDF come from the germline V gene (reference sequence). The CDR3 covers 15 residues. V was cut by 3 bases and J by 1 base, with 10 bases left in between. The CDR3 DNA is TGTGCCACCAGCAGCTGGAGCGAGTCCTACAATGAGCAGTTCTTC. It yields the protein CATSSWSESYNEQFF.

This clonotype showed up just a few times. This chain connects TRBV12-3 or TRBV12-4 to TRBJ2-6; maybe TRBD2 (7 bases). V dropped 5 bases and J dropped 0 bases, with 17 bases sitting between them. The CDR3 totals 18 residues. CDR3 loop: CASSPGLGGASGANVLTF. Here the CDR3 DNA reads TGTGCCAGCAGTCCCGGACTGGGGGGGGCCTCTGGGGCCAACGTCCTGACTTTC.

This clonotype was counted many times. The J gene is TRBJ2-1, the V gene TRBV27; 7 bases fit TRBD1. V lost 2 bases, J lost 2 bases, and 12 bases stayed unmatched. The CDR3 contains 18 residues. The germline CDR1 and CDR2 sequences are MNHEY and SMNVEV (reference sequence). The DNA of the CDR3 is TGTGCCAGCAGTTTAAGCCCCCCGACAGGGTACCCCTACAATGAGCAGTTCTTC. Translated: CASSLSPPTGYPYNEQFF.

CDR3 nucleotides: TGTGCCAGCAGCGCCCGGGCCCTATACGAGCAGTACTTC. It encodes CASSARALYEQYF. The chain has TRBV7-2 and TRBJ2-7; D unresolved. CDR1 and CDR2 from the germline V gene are SGHTA and FQGNSA. This CDR3 has 13 amino acids. V lost 5 bases and J lost 4, with 12 bases in between. Drawing the rest from reference TRBV7-2 and TRBJ2-7, the complete variable domain is GAGVSQSPSNKVTEKGKDVELRCDPISGHTALYWYRQSLGQGLEFLIYFQGNSAPDKSGLPSDRFSAERTGGSVSTLTIQRTQQEDSAVYLCASSARALYEQYFGPGTRLTVT.

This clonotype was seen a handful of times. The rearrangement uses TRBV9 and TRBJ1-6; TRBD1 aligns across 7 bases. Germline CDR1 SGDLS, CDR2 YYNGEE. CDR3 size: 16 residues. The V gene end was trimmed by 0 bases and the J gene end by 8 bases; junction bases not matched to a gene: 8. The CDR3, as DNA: TGTGCCAGCAGCGTAGCCCAGGACAGGATCTATTCACCCCTCCACTTT. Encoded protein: CASSVAQDRIYSPLHF.

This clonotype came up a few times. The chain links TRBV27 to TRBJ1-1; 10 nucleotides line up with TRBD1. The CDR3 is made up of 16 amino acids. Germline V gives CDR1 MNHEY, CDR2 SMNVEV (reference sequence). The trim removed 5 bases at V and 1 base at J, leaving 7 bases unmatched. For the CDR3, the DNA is TGTGCCAGCAGTCCAAGACAGGGGGCGGGGAACACTGAAGCTTTCTTT. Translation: CASSPRQGAGNTEAFF.

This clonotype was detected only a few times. CDR3 nucleotides: TGCAGTGCTAGATATGGAGAGACCCAGTACTTC. This gives the protein CSARYGETQYF. The chain uses TRBV20-1 and TRBJ2-5, with no clear D. The V end was cut by 2 bases, the J end by 4 bases, with 5 bases between. Germline-derived CDR1 and CDR2 are DFQATT and SNEGSKA (reference sequence). CDR3 length equals 11 residues.

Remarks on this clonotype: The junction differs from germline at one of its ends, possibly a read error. The CDR3 here is CACSSRLAGPYNEQFF. Written as DNA, the CDR3 is TGTGCCTGCAGCTCTAGACTAGCGGGGCCGTACAATGAGCAGTTCTTC. The chain links TRBV7-9 to TRBJ2-1; TRBD2 matches 11 bases. The CDR3 runs to 16 residues. The V gene's germline CDR1 is SEHNR and CDR2 FQNEAQ (reference sequence).

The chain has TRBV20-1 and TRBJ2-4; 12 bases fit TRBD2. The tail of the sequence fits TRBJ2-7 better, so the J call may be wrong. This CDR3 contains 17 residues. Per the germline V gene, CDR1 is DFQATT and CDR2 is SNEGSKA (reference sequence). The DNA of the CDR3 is TGCAGTGCTAGAGGTGATGGACTAGCGGGATCTTTTTACGAGCAGTACTTC. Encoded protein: CSARGDGLAGSFYEQYF.

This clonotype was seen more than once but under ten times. The CDR3 reads CASTDRLDDTQYF. The CDR3 bases are TGTGCCAGCACCGACCGCCTAGACGATACGCAGTATTTT. The chain uses TRBV11-1 and TRBJ2-3; no clear D gene. V was cut by 7 bases and J by 6 bases, with 14 bases left in between. The CDR3 is made up of 13 amino acids. Germline values: CDR1 SGHAT, CDR2 FQDESV (reference sequence).

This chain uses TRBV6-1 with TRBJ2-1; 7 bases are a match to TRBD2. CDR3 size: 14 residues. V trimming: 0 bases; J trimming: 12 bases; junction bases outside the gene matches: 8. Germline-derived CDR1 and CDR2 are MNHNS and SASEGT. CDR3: CASSEAWSGTRQFF. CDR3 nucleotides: TGTGCCAGCAGTGAAGCGTGGAGCGGGACGAGGCAGTTCTTC.

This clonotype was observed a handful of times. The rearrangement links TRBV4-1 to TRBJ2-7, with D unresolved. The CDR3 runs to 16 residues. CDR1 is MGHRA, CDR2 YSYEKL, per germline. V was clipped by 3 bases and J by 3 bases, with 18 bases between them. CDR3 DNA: TGCGCCAGCAGCCAGCAAGAGTTCGGCAGCTACTACGAGCAGTACTTC. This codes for CASSQQEFGSYYEQYF.

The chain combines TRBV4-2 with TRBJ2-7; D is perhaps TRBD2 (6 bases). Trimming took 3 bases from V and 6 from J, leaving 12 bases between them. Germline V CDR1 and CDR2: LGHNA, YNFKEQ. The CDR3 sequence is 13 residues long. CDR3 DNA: TGTGCCAGCAGCCAGGGGGGATTAGGCGAGCAGTACTTC. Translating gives CASSQGGLGEQYF.